This TCR beta chain was sequenced during a study of T cells after yellow fever vaccination (dated by TCRdb to between 2018 and 2021). Regarding the study in general: The SMART-Seq v4 Ultra Low Input RNA kit was used to prepare libraries from fractions with low cell numbers. Two healthy male donors made up the cohort, one aged 18 to 30 years and the other aged 30 to 40 years. To track T-cell clones before and after primary and booster YFV17D yellow fever vaccination, bulk TCR alpha and beta repertoires were sequenced longitudinally. Blood samples were taken at several timepoints before and after primary and secondary immunization, and bulk PBMC replicates and cell subsets were isolated. Here is what the overall study found, with its caveats: After the booster, most of the clones that had expanded following primary vaccination were detected again (roughly 96% of CD4 and 80% to 90% of CD8), which suggests that memory was broadly maintained. Only a couple of donors were included in the study, so the extent to which the findings can be generalized is limited. Because abundant contaminating clonotypes from the bulk population could be contained in FACS-sorted repertoires, computational filtering was required. Compared with the primary T-cell response, the secondary T-cell response was weaker but faster, peaking on day 5 rather than day 15. A small share of clonotypes was detected in both CD4 and CD8 compartments, with the overlap likely arising from convergent recombination.

In the paper's terms, the treatment or condition label means: live attenuated yellow fever vaccine strain. Two biological replicates of bulk PBMCs were collected at each blood-draw timepoint. A standard Ficoll-Paque protocol was used to isolate PBMCs from peripheral blood. TriZol was used to extract RNA from bulk PBMCs, CD4 and CD8 fractions, and dextramer-positive and dextramer-negative fractions. TCR cDNA was made using 5'RACE template switching, a step that added a universal primer site and unique molecular identifiers. cDNA synthesis was primed from both the TCR alpha and TCR beta constant segments. Libraries were amplified in two PCR steps, with sample barcodes and sequencing adapters added in the second step. Sequencing of the libraries was done on either Illumina HiSeq 2500 (2x100 bp) or NovaSeq (2x150 bp). In the original analysis: Reads were demultiplexed and collapsed into UMI consensus sequences with MIGEC, and V(D)J alignment was performed with MiXCR. Vaccine-responding clonotypes were defined with edgeR using replicate PBMC samples, requiring FDR below 0.01 and a log2 fold change above 5 up to day 15. CD4 or CD8 identity was assigned to each bulk clonotype according to whether the clonotype was present at higher abundance in the sequenced CD4 repertoire or the sequenced CD8 repertoire. TCRdb reprocessing: public reads trimmed at Q25 with fastp, clones called with MiXCR, in-frame beta chains kept. Every CDR3 protein is listed once, alongside the most common genes and DNA of its rows. TCRdb's processing, not the authors' own work, is the source of the V and J calls. Within this sample are 610,000 or so distinct CDR3 sequences, with 9% to 15% of them counted one time only. The ten largest clones take up more than 13% of the sample.

The CDR3 runs 17 amino acids, cysteine and phenylalanine included. This entry keeps only the CDR3 DNA: 51 bases, framed from base 1. A distance of 13 bases separates the germline ends of V and J, which lose 4 bases and 0 bases respectively. CDR1 and CDR2 are drawn from the germline V gene: LGHNA, YSLEER. Concerning this clonotype itself: The specificity of this receptor is unknown. Per-base qualities were not stored, and no clone one base away is much larger.

This TCR was sampled from a man younger than 40 who received the YFV17D yellow fever vaccine. This chain is built from TRBV4-3 and TRBJ2-6, with the D call perhaps TRBD1 or TRBD2, as 5 bases match in each case. The sample consisted of PBMCs, taken on the day of the yellow fever booster vaccination. CDR3 loop: CASSPEGLPSGANVLTF. The DNA sequence is as follows: TGCGCCAGCAGCCCAGAGGGGTTGCCCTCTGGGGCCAACGTCCTGACTTTC.